This T cell receptor (beta chain) was recorded in a study of naive CD8 T cells in extremely preterm neonates (dated by TCRdb to about 2017). Background for the entire study: The age range of the adult participants is stated as 25-50 years in the abstract but as 20-50 years in the methods. Sorted naive CD8+ T cells from four age groups (extremely preterm neonates, term neonates, young children and adults) were used in the study to compare TCRbeta CDR3 repertoires. Paper-wide results and their limitations: A higher proportion of shared CDR3 nucleotide sequences was found in preterm neonates (2.7%) than in term neonates (0.4%), young children (roughly 0.03%) and adults (around 0.01%). The authors noted a small sample size and variable productive template counts among preterm samples as limitations. Significantly lower iChao1 richness than in all other age groups (p < 0.05) and an even clone distribution were observed in preterm neonates, indicating a less rich repertoire. Compared with the older groups, preterm CDR3s were shorter and closer to germline, carrying fewer N additions and showing less junctional trimming. Prospective longitudinal studies of preterm and term neonates were called for by the authors so that T cell development could be tracked within individuals.

TCRbeta CDR3 regions were amplified from genomic DNA by a two-step, bias-controlled multiplex PCR. Primers specific for every TRBV and TRBJ gene segment were used in the multiplex PCR. The immunoSEQ Assay was used to generate TCRbeta repertoire data. The source study handled its data this way. To merge closely related sequences, reads went through filtering and clustering using a relative-frequency ratio and a modified nearest-neighbor algorithm. The V, D and J gene assignments for CDR3 sequences were based on IMGT annotation. Template counts were corrected for PCR amplification bias and quantified by comparison with synthetic TCR CDR3 analog sequences. Only unique productive sequences, defined as in-frame CDR3 sequences lacking stop codons, were included in the analyses. The immunoSEQ Analyzer software was used to calculate clonality, defined as 1 minus Pielou's evenness, and iChao1 richness. Depending on the Shapiro-Wilk normality results, either Student's t-test or a non-parametric test was run in JMP for statistical testing. The immuneACCESS repertoire file appears here via TCRdb, limited to in-frame rearrangements. These files lack a portion of the clones; in checked studies, under half of the deficit traces to unresolved V genes, and the cause of the others is not known. That table is the source of V, J and clone size, and D and trimming were worked out from the DNA. The sample table lists 5,000 to 6,500 clones, approximately 96% of them with a count of one. The ten most abundant clones make up roughly 0.36% of the sample.

Worth noting for this clone: No antigen is known for it. Base qualities were left out, and no much larger clone turns up one base away.

The peripheral blood donors were five healthy children aged about 15-60 months who were having elective routine surgery, plus five healthy nonsmoking adults. A FACSAria III cell sorter was used to sort live, Annexin V-negative naive CD8+ T cells (CD3+CD8+CD45RA+CCR7+). Between roughly 17,000 and 110,000 naive CD8+ T cells were sorted per sample. Mononuclear cells were isolated from diluted blood by Ficoll-Paque density gradient centrifugation. Mononuclear cells were cryopreserved in around 10% DMSO with approximately 90% FBS and stored long term at -150°C before sorting. After thawing, cells were stained with Annexin V along with antibodies against CD3, CD8, CCR7 and CD45RA. The DNeasy Blood and Tissue Kit was used to extract genomic DNA from sorted cell pellets that had been snap-frozen. Germline trimming: 5 bases from V, 2 bases from J; junction bases outside gene matches: 11. Reading from cysteine to phenylalanine, the CDR3 counts 17 amino acids. The DNA shown is the 51-base CDR3, in frame from base 1. CDR1 SNHLY and CDR2 FYNNEI are derived from the germline V gene.

The receptor's source is a human donor in good health. The chain is assembled from TRBV2 and TRBJ2-1; 8 bases in the junction line up with TRBD2. The specimen sequenced was naive CD8+ T cells from blood. The DNA sequence reads TGTGCCAGCAGTCCTTTTCGACTAGCGACAACCTACAATGAGCAGTTCTTC. This translates into CASSPFRLATTYNEQFF.